Reported below is one T cell receptor beta chain. These data come from a study of blood T cell repertoires in COVID-19. About the study: Samples came from the United States, Italy and Spain, spanning acute and convalescent COVID-19. Nucleic acid was either cDNA or gDNA, and it came from T cells, B-cell-depleted T cells, or PBMCs.

The CDR3 extends over 15 amino acids. V shed 7 bases, J shed 5 bases, and the junction held 12 bases outside the gene matches. Germline CDR1 and CDR2: SNHLY and FYNNEI. Original data processing: Scientists estimated how many nucleated cells there were by amplifying reference gene primers. Assay used: immunoSEQ multiplex PCR; TCRdb lists only in-frame clones, some missing. V and J calls and clone size follow that table, whereas D and trimming were derived from the DNA. The sample has roughly 120,000 clones; over 80% are singletons. Sequencing input: peripheral blood. The chain has TRBV2 and TRBJ2-7; 9 positions agree with TRBD1. This receptor was obtained from an older man with acute or convalescent COVID-19. The CDR3 region has the DNA TGTGCCAGCAACGAGGGGCGGGACAGGGACAACGAGCAGTACTTC. Translating it yields CASNEGRDRDNEQYF.